These 5 T cell receptor beta chains share one sample of origin, sequenced in a study of glioma-infiltrating T cells. Using RNA template, CDR3s of TCR alpha and beta were amplified with iRepertoire arm-PCR. Using its own MiXCR run on the multiplex PCR reads, TCRdb lists one record per CDR3 protein. The sample holds about 110,000 distinct CDR3 sequences, around a quarter seen once. The sample comprised glioma tissue, nonneoplastic brain tissue, or PBMCs (not recorded which). The receptors originated from a human donor with low-grade glioma or glioblastoma, undergoing nonglioma brain surgery, or in good health (not recorded which).

The chain is built from TRBV20-1 and TRBJ1-1, with 7 bases aligning to TRBD1. The germline V gene has CDR1 DFQATT and CDR2 SNEGSKA (reference sequence). The CDR3 runs 14 residues. V dropped 4 bases and J dropped 5; count of bases not matched to a gene: 10. The CDR3 coding sequence is TGCAGTGCTAAAAAGACAGGGAGAAGAACTGAAGCTTTCTTT. Translation gives CSAKKTGRRTEAFF.

This clonotype occurred many times. V gene TRBV18 combines with J gene TRBJ2-1, with unresolved D. CDR1 KGHSH and CDR2 LQKENI come from the germline V gene. The CDR3 totals 14 residues. V lost 2 bases, J lost 9 bases, and 14 bases lay in between. CDR3 DNA: TGTGCCAGCTCACCAGTTGGCTCCCTGGGTGAGCAGTTCTTC. Protein: CASSPVGSLGEQFF.

At least ten counts were recorded for this clonotype. The chain uses TRBV7-2 and TRBJ2-2, with 8 bases identical to TRBD2. The CDR3 extends over 14 amino acids. Trimming removed 6 bases from V and 4 bases from J; junction bases left unmatched: 4. Germline loops: CDR1 SGHTA, CDR2 FQGNSA. The CDR3 protein is CASSIRGGTGELFF. CDR3 nucleotides: TGTGCCAGCAGTATACGGGGGGGCACCGGGGAGCTGTTTTTT.

This clonotype came up many times. DNA of the CDR3: TGTGCCAGCAGTCGCCCTGTGACGTCAGATACGCAGTATTTT. It encodes CASSRPVTSDTQYF. The chain carries TRBV6-2 or TRBV6-3 and TRBJ2-3; D uncertain. CDR3 length: 14 amino acids. Germline assignment: CDR1 MNHEY and CDR2 SVGEGT. Trimming removed 5 bases from V and 4 bases from J, with 13 bases in between.

This clonotype appeared many times. The rearrangement uses TRBV20-1 and TRBJ1-2; 7 bases align to TRBD1. This CDR3 has 14 residues. V dropped 2 bases and J dropped 3; count of bases not matched to a gene: 6. CDR1 and CDR2 from the germline V gene are DFQATT and SNEGSKA (reference sequence). CDR3: CSARQDRFHYGYTF. CDR3 DNA sequence: TGCAGTGCTAGACAGGACAGGTTCCACTATGGCTACACCTTC.